The TCR beta chain described here comes from a study of blood T cell repertoires in COVID-19. In the study overall: Material from acute and convalescent COVID-19 was sourced from the United States, Italy and Spain. In each case, the material was cDNA or gDNA derived from T cells, B-cell-depleted T cells, or PBMCs.

Germline V gene data show CDR1 as MNHEY and CDR2 as SVGEGT. The ends were cut back, 6 bases at V and 3 bases at J, with 21 bases in the middle. The CDR3 extends over 16 amino acids. Profiling relied on immunoSEQ multiplex PCR, and the TCRdb table lists in-frame clones only, not all of them. The sample shows around 160,000 clones, around 82% of them seen only once. The sample comprised peripheral blood. The chain carries TRBV6-2 or TRBV6-3 and TRBJ2-7; D possibly corresponds to TRBD2 (6 bases). This receptor was taken from a man aged 60-69 years with active or convalescent COVID-19. The CDR3 DNA reads as TGTGCCAGCAGCTCCCCCGGAGGGTTCGGCAACTACGAGCAGTACTTC. Its translation is CASSSPGGFGNYEQYF.